This T cell receptor (beta chain) derives from a study of Ad26.COV2.S vaccination and SARS-CoV-2 variants. Looking at the study overall: The trial was COV1001 and the donor's arm was Ad26.COV2.S. Participants got Ad26.COV2.S intramuscularly, once or twice 56 days apart. Broader study findings: The breadth of spike-specific CD8+ and CD4+ T cell responses after vaccination was reportedly substantial. Vaccinees showed greater spike-specific TCR breadth than placebo recipients.

The treatment was: over 15 received Ad26.COV2.S at low or high dose, single or two shots; roughly five received placebo; per-sample allocation not given. At day 63 after the first vaccine or placebo injection, samples were drawn. With respect to this clone: Its antigen remains unidentified.

Sequencing was performed with immunoSEQ multiplex PCR; in TCRdb, only in-frame clones are kept and a portion is missing. Among 350,000 to 500,000 clones, 90% were seen once, and the ten largest hold around 4.5%. Germline V gene sequence: CDR1 MDHEN, CDR2 SYDVKM. V was pared by 3 bases and J by 2 bases, with 23 bases between. This CDR3 is 18 amino acids long. The sequence was obtained from a person between 18 and 59 years old who received the Ad26.COV2.S COVID-19 vaccine or a placebo. The chain employs TRBV28 and TRBJ2-7; D is perhaps TRBD2 (5 bases). Sequences were derived from peripheral blood, sampled in a trial of Ad26.COV2.S vaccine versus placebo. This chain's CDR3 is CASSFVWRSHPQTYEQYF. CDR3 DNA: TGTGCCAGCAGTTTCGTGTGGAGGTCGCACCCACAGACCTACGAGCAGTACTTC.